This T cell receptor beta chain was documented in a study of T cells after yellow fever vaccination. Study summary: Low-cell-number fractions underwent preparation using SMART-Seq v4 Ultra Low Input.

The CDR3 has 14 amino acids. Trimming took off 3 bases at V and 8 bases at J, with 16 bases between the two ends. CDR1 is DFQATT and CDR2 is SNEGSKA in the germline V gene (reference sequence). As TCR cDNA was made by 5'RACE template switching, a universal primer site and UMIs were added. Each CDR3 protein gets one entry after TCRdb re-called the 5' RACE reads with MiXCR. The table shows about 50,000 distinct CDR3 sequences, with approximately 7% occurring only once. This clonotype occurred a few times. Its specificity is not known. Findings and limits, study-wide: Most clones from primary vaccination were detected again post-booster (approximately 97% CD4, 88% CD8). In FACS-sorted repertoires, abundant clonotypes from the bulk population could appear as contaminants.

The TCR comes from a man between 18 and 29 years old who received the YFV17D yellow fever vaccine. The chain has TRBV20-1 and TRBJ1-4; unclear D gene. The source material was CD8+ T cells sorted from PBMCs, sampled on the day of the first yellow fever vaccination. CDR3 amino acids: CSASRTGSGEKLFF. CDR3 in DNA: TGCAGTGCTAGTCGCACGGGGAGCGGAGAAAAACTGTTTTTT.